The clone carrying this T cell receptor (beta chain) was seen a single time. Enrolment of Seattle patients took place during active infection, and they were followed longitudinally. Germline V gene data show CDR1 as MNHEY and CDR2 as SMNVEV (reference sequence). Deletions cut 8 bases from V and 4 bases from J, with 15 bases between. CDR3 length equals 13 residues. This specimen belongs to a study of blood T cell repertoires in COVID-19. Study summary: Sources were T cells, B-cell-depleted T cells, or PBMCs; the material itself was cDNA or gDNA.

Per the original methods: Reference gene primers were amplified, and this amplification served to estimate nucleated cell counts. TCRdb keeps only in-frame clones here, not all; method: immunoSEQ multiplex PCR. V and J calls and clone size are those listed in that table; D and trimming were worked out from the DNA. The sample lists tens of thousands of clones; roughly four fifths were seen once. The genes are TRBV27 and TRBJ2-7, with D tentatively TRBD1 (5 bases). This clonotype was obtained from a man aged 50-59 years with COVID-19, enrolled during active disease. The sequencing sample was made of peripheral blood. The CDR3 bases are TGTGCCAGCGGCAAAGGGGCTGTGTACGAGCAGTACTTC. Translating it yields CASGKGAVYEQYF.